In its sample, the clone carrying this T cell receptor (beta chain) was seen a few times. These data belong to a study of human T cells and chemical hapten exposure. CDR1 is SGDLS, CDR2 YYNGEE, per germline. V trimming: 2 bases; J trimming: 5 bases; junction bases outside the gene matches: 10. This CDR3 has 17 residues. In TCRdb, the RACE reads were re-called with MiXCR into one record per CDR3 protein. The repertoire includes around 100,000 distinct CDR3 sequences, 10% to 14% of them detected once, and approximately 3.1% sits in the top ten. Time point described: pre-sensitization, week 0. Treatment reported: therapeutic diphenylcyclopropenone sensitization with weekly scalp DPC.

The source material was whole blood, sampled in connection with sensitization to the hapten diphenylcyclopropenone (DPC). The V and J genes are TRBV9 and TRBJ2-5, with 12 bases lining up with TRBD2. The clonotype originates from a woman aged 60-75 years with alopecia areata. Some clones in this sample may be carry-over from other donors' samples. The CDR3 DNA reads TGTGCCAGCAGCGTCAGCTCTAGCGGGGGGGTAACGGAGACCCAGTACTTC. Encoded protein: CASSVSSSGGVTETQYF. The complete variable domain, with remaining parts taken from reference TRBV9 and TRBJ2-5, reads DSGVTQTPKHLITATGQRVTLRCSPRSGDLSVYWYQQSLDQGLQFLIQYYNGEERAKGNILERFSAQQFPDLHSELNLSSLELGDSALYFCASSVSSSGGVTETQYFGPGTRLLVL.